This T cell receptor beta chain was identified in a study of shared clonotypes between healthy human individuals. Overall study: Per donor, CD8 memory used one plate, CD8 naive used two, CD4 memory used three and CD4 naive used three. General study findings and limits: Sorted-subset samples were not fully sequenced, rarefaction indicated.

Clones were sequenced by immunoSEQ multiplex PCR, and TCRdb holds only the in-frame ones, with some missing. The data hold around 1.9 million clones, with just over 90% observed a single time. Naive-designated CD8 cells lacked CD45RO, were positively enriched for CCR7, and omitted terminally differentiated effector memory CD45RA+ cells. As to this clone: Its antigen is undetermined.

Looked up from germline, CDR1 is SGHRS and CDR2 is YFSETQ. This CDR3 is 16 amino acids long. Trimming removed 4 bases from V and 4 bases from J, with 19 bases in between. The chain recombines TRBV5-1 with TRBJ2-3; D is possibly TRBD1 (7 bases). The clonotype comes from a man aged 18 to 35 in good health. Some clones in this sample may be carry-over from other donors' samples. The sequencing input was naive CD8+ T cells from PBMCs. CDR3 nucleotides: TGCGCCAGCAGCCCAGGAAGGGGGCCTAGCGCAGATACGCAGTATTTT. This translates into CASSPGRGPSADTQYF.